A selection of T cell receptor beta chains follows, all from one sample in a study of blood T cell repertoires in COVID-19. Sequenced by immunoSEQ multiplex PCR; TCRdb stores in-frame clones only, minus some. The profile shows over 250,000 clones, roughly 85% of them singletons. The sequencing sample was made of peripheral blood. These receptors all stem from a human donor in a cohort sampled during active COVID-19. Both conserved end residues are part of each CDR3. Fields, in order: V gene, D gene, J gene, clone size, CDR3 protein, CDR3 DNA. The D gene is left open where the match is weak. Size tells how often a clone was seen (once, few, many) or the class of an expanded clone, and some rows leave it out.

>TRBV2|-|TRBJ2-7|-
CASSEDMWFF
TGTGCCAGCAGTGAAGACATGTGGTTTTTC
>TRBV28|TRBD2|TRBJ2-4|-
CASSDWTSGGMLAKNIQYF
TGTGCCAGCAGTGACTGGACTAGCGGAGGGATGCTAGCCAAAAACATTCAGTACTTC
>TRBV3-1/TRBV3-2|TRBD2|TRBJ2-3|-
CASSPGTSRLGTQYF
TGTGCCAGCAGCCCTGGGACTAGCCGTCTAGGCACGCAGTATTTT
>TRBV9|TRBD2|TRBJ2-5|-
CASSVGLAGLSGETQYF
TGTGCCAGCAGCGTAGGACTAGCGGGACTCTCGGGAGAGACCCAGTACTTC
>TRBV7-2|TRBD2|TRBJ2-3|-
CASSQPTSGWDTQYF
TGTGCCAGCAGCCAACCAACTAGCGGGTGGGATACGCAGTATTTT
>TRBV19|TRBD1|TRBJ1-1|-
CASSWGQILTEAFF
TGTGCCAGTAGCTGGGGACAGATCTTAACTGAAGCTTTCTTT
>TRBV7-9|TRBD2|TRBJ2-5|-
CASSLVSGGFQETQYF
TGTGCCAGCAGCTTAGTTAGCGGGGGATTTCAAGAGACCCAGTACTTC
>TRBV27|-|TRBJ1-6|-
CASRRNYWYSPLHF
TGTGCCAGCAGAAGAAATTACTGGTATTCACCCCTCCACTTT
>TRBV7-9|TRBD2|TRBJ2-7|-
CASSSPGLALGEQYF
TGTGCCAGCAGCTCCCCGGGACTAGCGTTAGGGGAGCAGTACTTC
>TRBV27|-|TRBJ2-2|once
CASSLSQRGAGSGELFF
TGTGCCAGCAGTTTATCGCAACGGGGGGCCGGATCCGGGGAGCTGTTTTTT
>TRBV9|-|TRBJ1-3|few
CASSRGGSGNTIYF
TGTGCCAGCAGCCGAGGGGGATCTGGAAACACCATATATTTT
>TRBV6-5|-|TRBJ1-4|-
CASQSWGGMNEKLFF
TGTGCCAGCCAATCGTGGGGGGGTATGAATGAAAAACTGTTTTTT
>TRBV7-2|TRBD2|TRBJ2-2|once
CASSAGTRGTGELFF
TGTGCCAGCAGCGCCGGGACTAGAGGAACCGGGGAGCTGTTTTTT
>TRBV7-2|-|TRBJ1-1|-
CASSWGGGTNTEAFF
TGTGCCAGCAGCTGGGGAGGGGGTACGAACACTGAAGCTTTCTTT
>TRBV4-3|-|TRBJ2-3|-
CASSRDGSKTDTQYF
TGCGCCAGCAGTCGAGACGGGAGTAAAACAGATACGCAGTATTTT
>TRBV24-1|TRBD2|TRBJ2-1|-
CATSDPGTSGRDEQFF
TGTGCCACCAGTGATCCCGGGACTAGCGGGAGGGATGAGCAGTTCTTC
>TRBV18|TRBD1|TRBJ1-2|-
CASSPESTWQGDGYTF
TGTGCCAGCTCACCTGAATCAACGTGGCAGGGGGACGGCTACACCTTC
>TRBV24-1|TRBD2|TRBJ2-1|-
CATSEAGTSGLNEQFF
TGTGCCACCAGTGAAGCCGGGACTAGCGGCCTCAATGAGCAGTTCTTC
>TRBV6-5|TRBD1|TRBJ1-2|-
CASGQGVEINYGYTF
TGTGCCAGCGGACAGGGCGTAGAGATTAACTATGGCTACACCTTC
>TRBV28|TRBD2|TRBJ2-1|-
CASSLGPGLAGGPRNEQFF
TGTGCCAGCAGTTTAGGACCGGGACTAGCGGGAGGGCCGAGGAATGAGCAGTTCTTC
>TRBV6-5|-|TRBJ2-2|-
CASSYLTTDSAGELFF
TGTGCCAGCAGTTACCTTACTACCGACTCTGCCGGGGAGCTGTTTTTT
>TRBV9|TRBD2|TRBJ2-3|-
CASSALGLAGDADTQYF
TGTGCCAGCAGCGCCCTGGGACTAGCGGGAGACGCAGATACGCAGTATTTT
>TRBV19|-|TRBJ2-1|-
CASSGSSYNEQFF
TGTGCCAGTAGTGGTAGCTCCTACAATGAGCAGTTCTTC
>TRBV5-4|TRBD2|TRBJ2-3|-
CASSLFMVAGDTDTQYF
TGTGCCAGCAGCTTGTTTATGGTAGCGGGAGACACAGATACGCAGTATTTT
>TRBV7-8|-|TRBJ2-7|-
CASSLGLGGYEQYF
TGTGCCAGCAGCTTAGGGTTAGGGGGCTACGAGCAGTACTTC
>TRBV28|-|TRBJ1-1|-
CASSSWGETEAFF
TGTGCCAGCAGTTCCTGGGGAGAGACTGAAGCTTTCTTT
>TRBV9|TRBD1|TRBJ1-3|-
CASSVGQGSGNTIYF
TGTGCCAGCAGCGTAGGACAGGGGTCTGGAAACACCATATATTTT
>TRBV11-2|-|TRBJ2-1|few
CASSLAGADNEQFF
TGTGCCAGCAGCTTAGCGGGAGCAGACAATGAGCAGTTCTTC
>TRBV19|TRBD1|TRBJ2-5|-
CASSINRGQETQYF
TGTGCCAGTAGTATTAACAGGGGTCAAGAGACCCAGTACTTC
>TRBV7-7|TRBD2|TRBJ2-1|-
CASSLGTSGKDEQFF
TGTGCTAGCAGTCTCGGGACTAGCGGGAAGGATGAGCAGTTCTTC
>TRBV5-4|TRBD2|TRBJ2-5|-
CASSLAGGQETQYF
TGTGCCAGCAGTTTAGCGGGGGGCCAAGAGACCCAGTACTTC
>TRBV5-1|TRBD2|TRBJ2-7|few
CASSSGTSGYEQYF
TGCGCCAGCAGCTCCGGGACTAGCGGTTACGAGCAGTACTTC
>TRBV15|TRBD1|TRBJ2-3|-
CATSRGDRGLDTQYF
TGTGCCACCAGCAGAGGAGACAGGGGGCTTGATACGCAGTATTTT
>TRBV5-1|-|TRBJ1-1|once
CASSSSTGNTEAFF
TGCGCCAGCAGCTCCTCGACAGGGAACACTGAAGCTTTCTTT
>TRBV9|-|TRBJ1-2|-
CASSQTGSGYTF
TGTGCCAGCAGTCAGACAGGTTCGGGCTACACCTTC
>TRBV7-2|-|TRBJ1-3|-
CASSLVTSSGNTIYF
TGTGCCAGCAGCTTAGTCACGAGCTCTGGAAACACCATATATTTT
>TRBV18|TRBD2|TRBJ2-4|-
CASSLGTSGRGLQYF
TGTGCCAGCTCACTCGGGACTAGCGGGAGAGGCCTTCAGTACTTC